The 2 T cell receptor beta chains listed next were all sequenced from one sample in a study of blood T cell repertoires in COVID-19. Generated by immunoSEQ multiplex PCR, the TCRdb table keeps only in-frame clones and is missing some. The sample carries some 180,000 clones, roughly 80% recorded once. The specimen was PBMCs or T cells enriched from blood (not recorded which). These receptors were taken from a man in his 60s who had been exposed to COVID-19.

This rearrangement joins TRBV7-2 to TRBJ2-7; no definite D call. Looked up from germline, CDR1 is SGHTA and CDR2 is FQGNSA. The CDR3 loop spans 11 amino acids. V was cut by 5 bases and J by 3 bases, with 5 bases left in between. CDR3 in DNA: TGTGCCAGCAGCATCCTCTACGAGCAGTACTTC. Encoded protein: CASSILYEQYF.

This chain uses TRBV29-1 with TRBJ2-4; TRBD1 agrees at 8 bases. This CDR3 contains 14 residues. Losses at the gene ends were 6 bases for V and 7 bases for J; bases not matched to a gene: 11. The germline CDR1 and CDR2 sequences are SQVTM and ANQGSEA. For the CDR3, the DNA is TGCAGCGTGCTCGGAGGGCCAGGGGGCAACATTCAGTACTTC. Its protein product is CSVLGGPGGNIQYF.